This T cell receptor (beta chain) was identified in a study of blood T cells in healthy people across ages. For the second PCR, which ran for about 6 to 11 cycles, a sample-barcoded 5' primer and a J-beta primer mix were used. Via MiXCR, TCRdb re-called the 5' RACE reads, giving one row per CDR3 protein. The repertoire holds around 990,000 distinct CDR3 sequences, with roughly 24% as singletons. The same data also went into a second study, on T cells of mothers and their children.

Sequences were obtained from blood. The sequence came from a girl aged 2 to 9 in good health.

CDR3 sequence (DNA): TGCAGTGCTAGGAGTGAGACAGGGATTGAAGCTTTCTTT. Amino acid sequence: CSARSETGIEAFF. The gene calls are TRBV20-1 and TRBJ1-1, with 7 bases lining up with TRBD1. The CDR3 extends over 13 amino acids. The germline gives CDR1 DFQATT, CDR2 SNEGSKA (reference sequence). The V and J ends lost 3 bases and 7 bases, in that order; junction bases with no gene match: 8.